Only one count was recorded for the clone carrying this TCR beta chain. Its antigen remains unidentified. Naive CD8 libraries were made from about 20,000 to 1,000,000 sorted cells, and they used 10%, 30% or 50% RNA. Making the bulk TCR libraries relied on previously described methods and listed TCR primers. Using its own MiXCR run on the PCR reads, TCRdb lists one record per CDR3 protein. This sample has approximately 550,000 distinct CDR3 sequences, with about a quarter found just once. The sample originates from a study of molecular identifiers for immune sequencing clone quantification. About the study: Replicate runs used RNA from about 20,000 or 100,000 naive CD8 cells, which was split five ways into aliquots, and four of those aliquots were then sequenced. Findings of the study overall: In CMV-specific effectors, clones above 20 copies held over 99% of molecules; naive, under 1%.

Trimming pared 1 base from V and 4 bases from J, leaving 13 bases between. The CDR3 length is 16 residues. Germline-derived CDR1 and CDR2 are SEHNR and FQNEAQ (reference sequence). This chain uses TRBV7-9 with TRBJ2-2; D is uncertain. The sample consisted of naive CD8+ T cells from blood, with Jurkat cell RNA spiked in. Subset denoted: FACS-sorted CD8+CD4-CCR7+CD45RA+ naive T cells. The origin of this receptor is a human donor in good health. Some libraries in this study had Jurkat cell RNA spiked in. CDR3 in DNA: TGTGCCAGCAGCTTAGGTGGGATTTCTCCCACCGGGGAGCTGTTTTTT. Protein product: CASSLGGISPTGELFF. The full variable domain, rest sourced from reference TRBV7-9 and TRBJ2-2, is DTGVSQNPRHKITKRGQNVTFRCDPISEHNRLYWYRQTLGQGPEFLTYFQNEAQLEKSRLLSDRFSAERPKGSFSTLEIQRTEQGDSAMYLCASSLGGISPTGELFFGEGSRLTVL.